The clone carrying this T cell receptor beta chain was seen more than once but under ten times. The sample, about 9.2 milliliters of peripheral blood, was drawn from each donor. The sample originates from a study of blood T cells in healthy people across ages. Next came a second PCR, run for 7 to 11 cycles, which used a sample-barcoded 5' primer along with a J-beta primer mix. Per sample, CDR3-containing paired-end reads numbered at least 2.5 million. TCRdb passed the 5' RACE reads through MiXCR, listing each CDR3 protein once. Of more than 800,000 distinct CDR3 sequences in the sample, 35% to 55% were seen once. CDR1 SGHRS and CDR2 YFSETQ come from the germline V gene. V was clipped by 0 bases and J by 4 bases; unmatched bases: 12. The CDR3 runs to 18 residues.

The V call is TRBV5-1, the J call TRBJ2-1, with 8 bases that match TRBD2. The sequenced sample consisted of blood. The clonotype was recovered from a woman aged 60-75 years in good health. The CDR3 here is CASSLVPLAGQLYNEQFF. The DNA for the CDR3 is TGCGCCAGCAGCTTGGTTCCCCTAGCGGGCCAACTTTACAATGAGCAGTTCTTC.